The rows below give T cell receptor beta chains drawn from one sample of a study of T cell responses to AZD1222 COVID-19 vaccine. Profiling relied on immunoSEQ multiplex PCR, and the TCRdb table lists in-frame clones only, not all of them. Of 95,000 to 150,000 clones detected, about 90% appear once; the ten largest clones hold about 4%. The specimen was peripheral blood, collected on day 0 of MenACWY control vaccination. The receptors stem from an adult in good health. The CDR3 runs from the conserved cysteine through the conserved F or W. D genes are given only for firm matches.

cdr3_aa,d_call,v_call
CATSREGTHAGELFF,.,TRBV15
CSVGTGLTNEQYF,.,TRBV29-1
CAWTQGGNQPQHF,.,TRBV30
CASSQGTSGRAGYNEQFF,TRBD2,TRBV19
CASSSDRAAGNSPLHF,TRBD1,TRBV7-9
CASLGVRTGGIYGYTF,TRBD1,TRBV28
CASSLWGGPPSYNEQFF,.,TRBV27
CASSLGLSEGYTF,.,TRBV7-2
CASSAPGTGGTEQFF,.,TRBV6-4
CASSLSPGTGANSPLHF,TRBD1,TRBV27
CASTGTGVPDTEAFF,TRBD1,TRBV28